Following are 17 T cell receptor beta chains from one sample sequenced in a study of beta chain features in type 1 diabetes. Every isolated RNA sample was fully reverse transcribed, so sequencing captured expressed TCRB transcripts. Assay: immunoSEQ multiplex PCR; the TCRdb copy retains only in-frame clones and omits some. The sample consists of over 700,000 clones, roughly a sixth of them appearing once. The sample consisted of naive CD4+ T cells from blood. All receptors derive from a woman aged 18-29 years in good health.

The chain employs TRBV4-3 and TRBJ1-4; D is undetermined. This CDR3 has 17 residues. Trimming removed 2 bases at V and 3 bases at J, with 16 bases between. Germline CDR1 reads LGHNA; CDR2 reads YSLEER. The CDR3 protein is CASSQPSERAANEKLFF. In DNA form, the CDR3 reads TGCGCCAGCAGCCAACCCTCAGAGAGGGCAGCTAATGAAAAACTGTTTTTT.

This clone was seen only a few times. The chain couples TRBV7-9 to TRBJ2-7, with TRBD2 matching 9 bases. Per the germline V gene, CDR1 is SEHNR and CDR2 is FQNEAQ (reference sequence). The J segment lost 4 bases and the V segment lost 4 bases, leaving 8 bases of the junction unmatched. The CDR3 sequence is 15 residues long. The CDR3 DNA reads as TGTGCCAGCAGCTCCCCTCTAGCGGGACCTTACGAGCAGTACTTC. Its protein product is CASSSPLAGPYEQYF.

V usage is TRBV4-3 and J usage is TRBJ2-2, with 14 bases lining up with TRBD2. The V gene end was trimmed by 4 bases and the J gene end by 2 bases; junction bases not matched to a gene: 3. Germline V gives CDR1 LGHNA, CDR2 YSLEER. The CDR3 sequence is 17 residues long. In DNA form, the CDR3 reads TGCGCCAGCAGCCGGGGACTAGCGGGAGATAACACCGGGGAGCTGTTTTTT. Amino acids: CASSRGLAGDNTGELFF.

Here the CDR3 reads CASRTGGHDIQYF. The DNA for the CDR3 is TGTGCCAGCAGGACAGGGGGCCATGACATTCAGTACTTC. The chain is built from TRBV6-1 and TRBJ2-4; TRBD1 matches at 10 bases. CDR3 size: 13 residues. The germline gives CDR1 MNHNS, CDR2 SASEGT. J lost 8 bases, V lost 6 bases, and 4 bases had no gene match.

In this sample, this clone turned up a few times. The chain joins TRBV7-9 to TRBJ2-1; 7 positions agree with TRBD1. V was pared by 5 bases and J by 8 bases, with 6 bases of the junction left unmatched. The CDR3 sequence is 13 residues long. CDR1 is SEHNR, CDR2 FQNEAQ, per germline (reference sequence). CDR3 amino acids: CASSQDRVHEQFF. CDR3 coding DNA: TGTGCCAGCAGCCAAGACAGGGTCCATGAGCAGTTCTTC.

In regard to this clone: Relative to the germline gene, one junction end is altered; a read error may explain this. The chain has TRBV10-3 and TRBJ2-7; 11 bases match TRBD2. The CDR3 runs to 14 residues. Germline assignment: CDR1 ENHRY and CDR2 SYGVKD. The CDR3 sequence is CASSLLAGDYEQYF. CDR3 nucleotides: TGTGCCAGCAGTTTACTAGCGGGAGACTACGAGCAGTACTTC.

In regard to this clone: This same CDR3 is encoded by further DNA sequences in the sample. The CDR3 is CASSLGQGAYQPQHF. Here the CDR3 DNA reads TGTGCCAGCAGTTTGGGTCAGGGGGCTTATCAGCCCCAGCATTTT. This rearrangement joins TRBV28 to TRBJ1-5; TRBD1 aligns across 8 bases. The CDR3 loop spans 15 amino acids. Germline assignment: CDR1 MDHEN and CDR2 SYDVKM. The junction had 6 bases not matched to a gene; V was cut back by 3 bases and J by 5 bases.

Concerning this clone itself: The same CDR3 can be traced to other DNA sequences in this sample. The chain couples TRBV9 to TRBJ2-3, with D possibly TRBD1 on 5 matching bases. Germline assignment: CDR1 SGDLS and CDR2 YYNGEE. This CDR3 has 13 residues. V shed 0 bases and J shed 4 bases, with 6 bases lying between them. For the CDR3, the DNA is TGTGCCAGCAGCGTAGGGGGCCCAGATACGCAGTATTTT. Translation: CASSVGGPDTQYF.

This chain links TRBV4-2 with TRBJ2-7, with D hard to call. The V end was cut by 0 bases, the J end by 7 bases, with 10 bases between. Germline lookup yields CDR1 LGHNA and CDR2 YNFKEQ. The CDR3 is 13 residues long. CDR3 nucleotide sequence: TGTGCCAGCAGCCAAGACCACTTGGGGGAGCAGTACTTC. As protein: CASSQDHLGEQYF.

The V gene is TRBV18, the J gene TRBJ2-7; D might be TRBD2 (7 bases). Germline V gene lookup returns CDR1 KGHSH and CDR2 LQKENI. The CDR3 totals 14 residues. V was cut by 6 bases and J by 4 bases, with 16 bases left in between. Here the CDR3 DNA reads TGTGCCAGCTCTTACAGGGAGGGCGGGTACGAGCAGTACTTC. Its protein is CASSYREGGYEQYF. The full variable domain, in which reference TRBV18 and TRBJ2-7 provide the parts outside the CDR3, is NAGVMQNPRHLVRRRGQEARLRCSPMKGHSHVYWYRQLPEEGLKFMVYLQKENIIDESGMPKERFSAEFPKEGPSILRIQQVVRGDSAAYFCASSYREGGYEQYFGPGTRLTVT.

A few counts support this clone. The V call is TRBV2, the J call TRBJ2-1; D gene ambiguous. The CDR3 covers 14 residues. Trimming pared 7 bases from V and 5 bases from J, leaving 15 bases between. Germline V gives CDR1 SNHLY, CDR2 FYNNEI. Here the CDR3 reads CASTPTDPNNEQFF. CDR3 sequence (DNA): TGTGCCAGCACCCCGACTGACCCAAACAATGAGCAGTTCTTC.

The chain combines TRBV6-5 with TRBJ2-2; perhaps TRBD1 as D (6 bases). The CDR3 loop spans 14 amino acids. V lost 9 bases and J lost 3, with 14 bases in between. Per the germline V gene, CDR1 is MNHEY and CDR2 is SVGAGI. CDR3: CASRQGFDTGELFF. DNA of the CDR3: TGTGCCAGTCGCCAGGGGTTCGACACCGGGGAGCTGTTTTTT.

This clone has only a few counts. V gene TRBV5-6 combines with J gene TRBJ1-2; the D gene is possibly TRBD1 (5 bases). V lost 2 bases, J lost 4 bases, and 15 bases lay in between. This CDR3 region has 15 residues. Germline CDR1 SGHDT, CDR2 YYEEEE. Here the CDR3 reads CASSFRQGVPYGYTF. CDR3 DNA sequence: TGTGCCAGCAGCTTCCGGCAGGGCGTACCCTATGGCTACACCTTC.

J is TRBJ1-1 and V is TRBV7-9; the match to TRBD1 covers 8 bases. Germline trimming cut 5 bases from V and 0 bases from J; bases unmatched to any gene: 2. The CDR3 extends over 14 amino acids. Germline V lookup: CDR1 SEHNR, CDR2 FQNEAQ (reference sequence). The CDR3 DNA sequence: TGTGCCAGCAGCAAGGACAGGGTGAACACTGAAGCTTTCTTT. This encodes CASSKDRVNTEAFF. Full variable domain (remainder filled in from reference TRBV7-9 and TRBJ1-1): DTGVSQNPRHKITKRGQNVTFRCDPISEHNRLYWYRQTLGQGPEFLTYFQNEAQLEKSRLLSDRFSAERPKGSFSTLEIQRTEQGDSAMYLCASSKDRVNTEAFFGQGTRLTVV.

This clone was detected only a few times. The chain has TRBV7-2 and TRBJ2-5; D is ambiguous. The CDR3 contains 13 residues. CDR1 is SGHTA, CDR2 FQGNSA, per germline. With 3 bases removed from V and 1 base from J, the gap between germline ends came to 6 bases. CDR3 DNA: TGTGCCAGCAGCTTGGTATCCCAAGAGACCCAGTACTTC. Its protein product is CASSLVSQETQYF.

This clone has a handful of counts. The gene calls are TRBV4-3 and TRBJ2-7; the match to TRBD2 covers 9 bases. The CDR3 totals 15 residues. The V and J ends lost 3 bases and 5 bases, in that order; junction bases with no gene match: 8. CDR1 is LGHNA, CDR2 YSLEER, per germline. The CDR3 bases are TGCGCCAGCAGCCAGGGACTAGCCCCCGGGGACGAGCAGTACTTC. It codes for CASSQGLAPGDEQYF.

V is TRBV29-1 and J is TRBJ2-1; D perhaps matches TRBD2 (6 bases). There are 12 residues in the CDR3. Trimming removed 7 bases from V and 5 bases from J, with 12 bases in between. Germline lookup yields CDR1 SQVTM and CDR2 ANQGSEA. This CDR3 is CSARLGNNEQFF. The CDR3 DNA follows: TGCAGCGCTCGACTAGGCAACAATGAGCAGTTCTTC.